This T cell receptor beta chain was recovered during a study of T cells in Graves' hyperthyroidism and ophthalmopathy. Ophthalmopathy patients all had a Clinical Activity Score of at least 3, a NOSPECS grade of at least 4 and disease under 3 months old. This clonotype was counted ten times or more. Its matching antigen is unknown. The source material, RNA transcripts, was used to amplify TCR beta CDR3 regions. HTBI primers were employed in a first-round RT-PCR of the TCR CDR3. TCRdb redid the calling of the multiplex PCR reads with MiXCR, one entry per CDR3 protein. The table lists about 640,000 distinct CDR3 sequences, roughly 15% of them singletons. Points from the study as a whole: Clonotypes that were expanded in thyroid above 0.001 mostly appeared in blood too.

Sequenced sample: blood. This clonotype was obtained from a woman between 50 and 59 years old with Graves' ophthalmopathy.

The CDR3 is CSAVTSGRYNEQFF. The DNA for the CDR3 is TGCAGTGCTGTGACTAGCGGGAGGTACAATGAGCAGTTCTTC. The chain carries TRBV20-1 and TRBJ2-1; 13 positions match TRBD2. The germline V gene has CDR1 DFQATT and CDR2 SNEGSKA (reference sequence). The trim removed 5 bases at V and 4 bases at J, leaving 2 bases unmatched. This CDR3 is 14 amino acids long.